A single sample gave rise to the 27 T cell receptor beta chains below, sequenced in a study of metastatic and nonmetastatic thyroid tumors. TCRdb re-called the PCR reads via MiXCR. The table lists 60,000 or so clones, 25% to 30% of them singletons. Thyroid surgery was performed in patients who had received no treatment beforehand. Sequencing was done on a sample of blood. Receptors originate from a female donor with papillary thyroid cancer or a benign thyroid nodule (not recorded which). Some clones in this sample may be carry-over from other donors' samples.

In DNA form, the CDR3 reads TGTGCCAGCAGCTGGGGCCTGAACACTGAAGCTTTCTTT. It specifies CASSWGLNTEAFF. The rearrangement joins TRBV5-6 to TRBJ1-1, with TRBD1 as a possible D gene (5 bases). The CDR3 consists of 13 residues. V gave up 3 bases and J gave up 0 bases, with 6 bases separating them. Germline V lookup: CDR1 SGHDT, CDR2 YYEEEE.

V is TRBV19 and J is TRBJ2-1; a possible D gene is TRBD2 (5 bases). Germline-derived CDR1 and CDR2 are LNHDA and SQIVND (reference sequence). The germline V and J ends were trimmed by 3 bases and 6 bases, with 15 bases remaining between them. The CDR3 contains 15 residues. CDR3 sequence: CASSIPRGLANEQFF. For the CDR3, the DNA is TGTGCCAGTAGTATCCCCCGTGGACTCGCCAATGAGCAGTTCTTC.

The V and J genes are TRBV25-1 and TRBJ1-3; maybe TRBD1 (5 bases). Germline values: CDR1 MGHDK, CDR2 SYGVNS. The CDR3 is made up of 14 amino acids. V was trimmed by 1 base and J by 1 base, leaving 5 bases between them. CDR3 loop: CASSEWGSGNTIYF. The CDR3 region has the DNA TGTGCCAGCAGTGAATGGGGGTCTGGAAACACCATATATTTT.

This clone was detected a few times. The chain is built from TRBV20-1 and TRBJ1-1; TRBD1 matches 8 bases. Germline V gene data show CDR1 as DFQATT and CDR2 as SNEGSKA (reference sequence). Trimming at V came to 6 bases and at J to 5 bases, leaving 11 bases not matched to a gene. The length of the CDR3 is 14 residues. The CDR3 reads CSAPGTGDGTEAFF. CDR3 DNA: TGCAGTGCGCCCGGGACAGGTGATGGGACTGAAGCTTTCTTT.

This clone was seen a few times. This chain connects TRBV6-1 to TRBJ1-1, with 9 bases aligning to TRBD1. Germline loops: CDR1 MNHNS, CDR2 SASEGT. The CDR3 length is 15 residues. Trimming cost V 5 bases and J 5 bases; bases outside gene matches: 9. The CDR3 DNA sequence: TGTGCCAGCAGTTCCCAGACAGGGGGGAAGACTGAAGCTTTCTTT. Encoded protein: CASSSQTGGKTEAFF.

This clone was observed at least ten times. The rearrangement joins TRBV18 to TRBJ2-7; D is undetermined. Per the germline V gene, CDR1 is KGHSH and CDR2 is LQKENI. V dropped 3 bases and J dropped 0 bases, with 12 bases sitting between them. The length of the CDR3 is 15 residues. The CDR3 nucleotides are TGTGCCAGCTCACCGCAAACAGCTAACTCCTACGAGCAGTACTTC. This encodes CASSPQTANSYEQYF.

In this sample, this clone turned up a few times. Sequence at one end of the junction differs from germline and may be a read error. The genes are TRBV5-1 and TRBJ1-1; D is possibly TRBD1 (5 bases). Germline loops: CDR1 SGHRS, CDR2 YFSETQ. This CDR3 contains 15 residues. The CDR3 region is CASSLGLQGMTEAFF. The CDR3 DNA sequence: TGCGCCAGCAGTTTGGGCCTCCAGGGAATGACTGAAGCTTTCTTT.

This clone has more than one count but fewer than ten. The V gene is TRBV24-1, the J gene TRBJ2-3; D perhaps matches TRBD2 (6 bases). The CDR3 consists of 16 residues. Per germline, CDR1 KGHDR and CDR2 SFDVKD. The ends were cut back, 3 bases at V and 1 base at J, with 13 bases in the middle. CDR3 in amino acids: CATSDPQERGTDTQYF. The CDR3 nucleotides read TGTGCCACCAGTGATCCCCAGGAGCGGGGCACAGATACGCAGTATTTT.

Of note for this clone: Different DNA sequences within this sample yield the same CDR3. This chain links TRBV2 with TRBJ2-5; D not resolved. The CDR3 extends over 12 amino acids. Trimming cost V 9 bases and J 7 bases, with 15 bases left between them. In germline, CDR1 is SNHLY, CDR2 FYNNEI. CDR3 DNA sequence: TGTGCCAGTGGCGCTACCGGTGGGACCCAGTACTTC. It yields the protein CASGATGGTQYF. Complete variable domain (other parts from reference TRBV2 and TRBJ2-5): EPEVTQTPSHQVTQMGQEVILRCVPISNHLYFYWYRQILGQKVEFLVSFYNNEISEKSEIFDDQFSVERPDGSNFTLKIRSTKLEDSAMYFCASGATGGTQYFGPGTRLLVL.

The V and J genes are TRBV15 and TRBJ2-5; 8 nucleotides agree with TRBD2. The CDR3 consists of 15 residues. Germline V lookup: CDR1 LNHNV, CDR2 YYDKDF (reference sequence). Trimming cost V 1 base and J 5 bases; bases outside gene matches: 6. CDR3 sequence reads: CATSRVETGGETQYF. The CDR3 DNA reads as TGTGCCACCAGCAGAGTAGAAACGGGGGGGGAGACCCAGTACTTC.

This clone was detected ten times or more. The chain links TRBV3-1 to TRBJ1-2; D unclear. Trimming removed 4 bases at V and 4 bases at J, with 10 bases between. CDR3 size: 13 residues. CDR1 is LGHDT and CDR2 is YNNKEL in the germline V gene (reference sequence). The CDR3 DNA reads as TGTGCCAGCAGCCTGGACGGTCTCTATGGCTACACCTTC. Its protein product is CASSLDGLYGYTF. Together with reference TRBV3-1 and TRBJ1-2, the CDR3 gives the full variable domain: DTAVSQTPKYLVTQMGNDKSIKCEQNLGHDTMYWYKQDSKKFLKIMFSYNNKELIINETVPNRFSPKSPDKAHLNLHINSLELGDSAVYFCASSLDGLYGYTFGSGTRLTVV.

This clone occurred many times. This sequence joins TRBV25-1 and TRBJ2-5, with 9 bases lining up with TRBD2. The junction had 15 bases not matched to a gene; V was cut back by 3 bases and J by 7 bases. The germline V gene encodes CDR1 MGHDK and CDR2 SYGVNS. The CDR3 has 17 amino acids. The CDR3 DNA reads as TGTGCCAGCAGTGAGCCGACTGGCGGGAGGGGTTGGGTGACCCAGTACTTC. Protein: CASSEPTGGRGWVTQYF.

The gene calls are TRBV18 and TRBJ2-5, with D perhaps matching TRBD1 or TRBD2 (5 bases each). The germline V gene has CDR1 KGHSH and CDR2 LQKENI. This CDR3 region has 15 residues. Between the trimmed V and J ends, which lost 4 bases and 5 bases, there was a span of 17 bases. The CDR3, as DNA: TGTGCCAGCTCACGAATGGGACGCCGAGGGGAGACCCAGTACTTC. Translated, it gives CASSRMGRRGETQYF. The variable domain in full, completed from reference TRBV18 and TRBJ2-5, reads NAGVMQNPRHLVRRRGQEARLRCSPMKGHSHVYWYRQLPEEGLKFMVYLQKENIIDESGMPKERFSAEFPKEGPSILRIQQVVRGDSAAYFCASSRMGRRGETQYFGPGTRLLVL.

This clone ranks as medium-sized. This sequence joins TRBV7-9 and TRBJ2-7; D is undetermined. CDR3 length: 12 residues. Germline loops: CDR1 SEHNR, CDR2 FQNEAQ (reference sequence). Trimming pared 2 bases from V and 6 bases from J, leaving 8 bases between. CDR3 in amino acids: CASSLKALEQYF. DNA of the CDR3: TGTGCCAGCAGCTTAAAGGCCCTCGAGCAGTACTTC.

This rearrangement joins TRBV9 to TRBJ2-7; 7 bases are a match to TRBD1. The CDR3 has 15 residues. The V gene end was trimmed by 0 bases and the J gene end by 7 bases; junction bases not matched to a gene: 10. The germline V gene has CDR1 SGDLS and CDR2 YYNGEE. CDR3: CASSVVGTDLGEQYF. The DNA for the CDR3 is TGTGCCAGCAGCGTAGTTGGGACAGATCTCGGGGAGCAGTACTTC. Looking up the rest from reference TRBV9 and TRBJ2-7 gives the full variable domain: DSGVTQTPKHLITATGQRVTLRCSPRSGDLSVYWYQQSLDQGLQFLIQYYNGEERAKGNILERFSAQQFPDLHSELNLSSLELGDSALYFCASSVVGTDLGEQYFGPGTRLTVT.

This clone was found many times. This rearrangement joins TRBV18 to TRBJ2-1; 7 nucleotides match TRBD1. CDR1 is KGHSH, CDR2 LQKENI, per germline. V gave up 3 bases and J gave up 6 bases; unmatched junction bases: 8. This CDR3 has 15 amino acids. CDR3 bases: TGTGCCAGCTCACCCACCGCCGGGACAGTCAATGAGCAGTTCTTC. It codes for CASSPTAGTVNEQFF. The variable domain in full, completed from reference TRBV18 and TRBJ2-1, reads NAGVMQNPRHLVRRRGQEARLRCSPMKGHSHVYWYRQLPEEGLKFMVYLQKENIIDESGMPKERFSAEFPKEGPSILRIQQVVRGDSAAYFCASSPTAGTVNEQFFGPGTRLTVL.

This chain connects TRBV11-2 to TRBJ1-1; TRBD1 aligns across 8 bases. CDR1 and CDR2 (germline): SGHAT, FQNNGV. The J segment lost 6 bases and the V segment lost 4 bases, leaving 10 bases of the junction unmatched. This CDR3 contains 15 residues. The CDR3 loop reads CASSSRTGPRAEAFF. Written as DNA, the CDR3 is TGTGCCAGCAGCTCCCGGACAGGGCCGAGGGCTGAAGCTTTCTTT.

This clone was found a few times. This rearrangement joins TRBV27 to TRBJ1-1; 9 bases line up with TRBD1. V lost 3 bases to trimming and J lost 0 bases; unmatched junction nucleotides: 5. CDR3 length equals 16 residues. Germline loops: CDR1 MNHEY, CDR2 SMNVEV (reference sequence). CDR3 nucleotides: TGTGCCAGCAGTTTGGACAGGGGATGGATGAACACTGAAGCTTTCTTT. The encoded protein is CASSLDRGWMNTEAFF.

In this sample, this clone turned up a few times. The CDR3 region is CASSERRSTDTQYF. The CDR3 region has the DNA TGTGCCAGCAGTGAAAGGAGGAGCACAGATACGCAGTATTTT. The V and J genes are TRBV2 and TRBJ2-3, with D possibly being TRBD2 (5 bases). The CDR3 has 14 residues. The V end lost 2 bases, the J end lost 0 bases, and 6 bases lay between the germline ends. Germline V lookup: CDR1 SNHLY, CDR2 FYNNEI.

This clone was counted a few times. This chain links TRBV6-2 or TRBV6-3 with TRBJ2-3; 8 bases line up with TRBD2. This CDR3 contains 15 residues. V lost 4 bases, J lost 3 bases, and 6 bases stayed unmatched. The germline gives CDR1 MNHEY, CDR2 SVGEGT. The CDR3 loop is CASSSYGGVTDTQYF. The CDR3 DNA is TGTGCCAGCAGTTCTTACGGGGGGGTAACAGATACGCAGTATTTT.

The chain employs TRBV28 and TRBJ2-7, with 7 bases identical to TRBD2. J gave up 2 bases and V 6 bases, and 16 bases lay outside the gene matches. Per the germline V gene, CDR1 is MDHEN and CDR2 is SYDVKM. The CDR3 runs to 17 residues. The CDR3 spells CASSHWARGDLTYEQYF. The CDR3 nucleotides read TGTGCCAGCAGCCATTGGGCCCGGGGGGACCTAACCTACGAGCAGTACTTC.

The sample holds a few counts of this clone. V usage is TRBV12-5 and J usage is TRBJ2-3, with no clear D. Trimming stripped 1 base from V and 3 bases from J, with 11 bases between. The CDR3 has 15 residues. Looked up from germline, CDR1 is LGHNT and CDR2 is FRNRAP. CDR3 residues: CASGLGVMGTDTQYF. In nucleotides, the CDR3 is TGTGCTAGTGGTTTGGGGGTGATGGGGACAGATACGCAGTATTTT.

This clone has only a few counts. The rearrangement uses TRBV6-5 and TRBJ1-6, with D tentatively TRBD1 (6 bases). The CDR3 has 16 amino acids. Germline CDR1 reads MNHEY; CDR2 reads SVGAGI. V shed 4 bases and J shed 7 bases, with 17 bases lying between them. As DNA, the CDR3 is TGTGCCAGCAGTTTGAAGGTCTCCGGGGGCAATTCACCCCTCCACTTT. Translated: CASSLKVSGGNSPLHF.

The V gene is TRBV6-1, the J gene TRBJ2-1; 9 bases match TRBD2. Germline CDR1 reads MNHNS; CDR2 reads SASEGT. The CDR3 length is 15 residues. Trimming at V came to 6 bases and at J to 3 bases, leaving 6 bases not matched to a gene. CDR3 nucleotides: TGTGCCAGCAGCTCTAGCGGGATTTACTACAATGAGCAGTTCTTC. It translates to CASSSSGIYYNEQFF.

The V call is TRBV9, the J call TRBJ2-1, with D possibly matching TRBD1 (5 bases). Germline V CDR1 and CDR2: SGDLS, YYNGEE. Trimming took off 0 bases at V and 0 bases at J, with 13 bases between the two ends. The length of the CDR3 is 17 residues. This chain's CDR3 is CASSVDPRRGSYNEQFF. As DNA, the CDR3 is TGTGCCAGCAGCGTAGATCCCCGTAGGGGCTCCTACAATGAGCAGTTCTTC.

As DNA, the CDR3 is TGTGCCAGCAGCCAAGGTAGCGGGCCACCCCTCCACTTT. It translates to CASSQGSGPPLHF. The genes are TRBV4-2 and TRBJ1-6; D unclear. The germline CDR1 and CDR2 sequences are LGHNA and YNFKEQ. This CDR3 is built from 13 residues. Trimming removed 1 base at V and 11 bases at J, with 9 bases between.

This clone was recorded a few times. The V and J genes are TRBV6-1 and TRBJ1-1; D is ambiguous. The CDR3 length is 14 residues. Germline V lookup: CDR1 MNHNS, CDR2 SASEGT. V lost 5 bases and J 5 bases, leaving 15 bases between the germline ends. CDR3 coding DNA: TGTGCCAGCAGTAGTGTGGACTTTGGTACTGAAGCTTTCTTT. It translates to CASSSVDFGTEAFF.